This T cell receptor beta chain was retrieved from a study of Ad26.COV2.S vaccination and SARS-CoV-2 variants (dated by TCRdb to the early 2020s). For the study in its entirety: Donors in the vaccine arm were drawn from COV1001, a phase I-IIa trial of Ad26.COV2.S in healthy adults that was multicentre, randomized, double-blind and placebo-controlled. Ad26.COV2.S was given intramuscularly at 5x10^10 or 1x10^11 viral particles, as a single shot or as two shots 56 days apart. Sequencing of the TCRbeta repertoire served to evaluate the specificity and breadth of SARS-CoV-2-reactive T cell receptors following Ad26.COV2.S vaccination. The TCR-sequenced set comprised around 30 samples: approximately 20 Ad26.COV2.S vaccine recipients, 5 placebo recipients and 8 SARS-CoV-2 convalescent individuals. Trial participants were randomized into five groups of five: low-dose or high-dose Ad26.COV2.S given once or twice, or placebo on both occasions. Throughout the experiments and outcome assessment, investigators stayed blinded to trial group allocation. Here is what the overall study found, with its caveats: Vaccine and placebo recipients had comparable non-spike TCR breadth, which fits with the vaccine containing only spike. Spike-specific TCR breadth was higher in Ad26.COV2.S recipients than in placebo recipients (P = 0.0014). After vaccination, substantial breadth of spike-specific CD8+ and CD4+ T cell responses was reported. The authors noted that total T cell responses may have been underestimated by the TCR breadth and depth analyses. The study was not powered to compare responses between vaccine doses or regimens.

From its cysteine to its phenylalanine, the CDR3 spans 14 amino acids. Left in the record is the CDR3 DNA by itself, 42 bases read in frame from the first base. V is trimmed back by 4 bases and J by 7 bases, and the junction contains 4 bases that no gene match accounts for. The CDR1 and CDR2 encoded by the germline V gene are ENHRY and SYGVKD. The immunoSEQ Assay was used to sequence TCRbeta CDR3 regions. After extraction, genomic DNA underwent amplification by bias-controlled multiplex PCR, followed by high-throughput sequencing. Per the authors' processing: To quantify the absolute abundance of each unique TCRbeta CDR3 region, sequences were collapsed and filtered. T cell fraction was estimated by normalizing TCRbeta template counts to usable DNA, which was measured by amplifying reference genes present in all nucleated cells. Repertoire TCRs were annotated as SARS-CoV-2-specific by exact matching of V gene, CDR3 amino acid sequence and J gene to a known reactive TCR set. The reference SARS-CoV-2 TCR set was obtained from MIRA and was filtered for enrichment in COVID-19-positive ImmuneCODE repertoires, whereby public or cross-reactive TCRs were removed. Drawing on the MIRA antigens, annotated TCRs were analysed further at the level of specific ORF or position within ORF. Depth was the summed frequency of annotated unique rearrangements, while breadth was defined as annotated unique rearrangements over total unique productive rearrangements. TCR breadth was compared between groups using two-sided Wilcoxon rank-sum tests. Here the immuneACCESS table is served through TCRdb, limited to in-frame sequences with V and J called. Missing clones are a known gap in these copies; in checked studies unresolved V genes cover under half, and the rest lacks a known reason. V, J and clone size are taken as reported in that table, and D and trimming were inferred from the DNA itself. The sample table lists about 260,000 clones, about 83% of them with a count of one. In total, the top ten clones hold roughly 3% of the sample.

What this sample's treatment or condition label stands for: some 20 received Ad26.COV2.S at low or high dose, single or two shots; about 5 received placebo; per-sample allocation not given. For vaccine and placebo recipients, repertoires were sequenced using samples collected on day 63 after the first injection. Cohort 1b enrolled about two dozen adults aged 18-55 years at a single site in Boston, USA, between 29 July and 7 August 2020. Ad26.COV2.S consisted of a replication-incompetent adenovirus type 26 vector by which a prefusion-stabilized SARS-CoV-2 spike protein from the original Wuhan strain was expressed. Note on this clone: This clone's antigen is unknown. There are no base qualities to consult, and no much larger clone falls within one base.

This TCR derives from a person aged 18-60 years who received the Ad26.COV2.S COVID-19 vaccine or a placebo. Sample: peripheral blood, taken in a trial of Ad26.COV2.S vaccine versus placebo. Rearrangement joined TRBV10-3 to TRBJ2-1, and 10 junctional nucleotides match TRBD1. CDR3 reads: CAISADRGRNEQFF. The sequenced DNA is TGTGCCATCAGTGCAGACAGGGGGCGGAATGAGCAGTTCTTC.